The rows below give T cell receptor beta chains drawn from one sample of a study of blood T cell repertoires in COVID-19. Sequencing used immunoSEQ multiplex PCR; TCRdb keeps in-frame clones, though not all of them. The repertoire consists of 150,000 to 200,000 clones, with around 89% occurring once and the leading ten covering approximately 4%. The sequencing sample was made of peripheral blood. Receptors were obtained from a human donor in a cohort sampled during active COVID-19. Both conserved end residues are part of each CDR3. A D gene is named only where the DNA matches it firmly. The size entry is marked missing in some rows and otherwise reads once, few, many or a size class.

v_call	d_call	j_call	clone_size	cdr3_aa	cdr3_nt
TRBV27	.	TRBJ1-1	.	CASSFRNLNTEAFF	TGTGCCAGCAGTTTCAGAAACCTGAACACTGAAGCTTTCTTT
TRBV6-6	TRBD1	TRBJ1-4	.	CASSSGGLGEKLFF	TGTGCCAGCAGTTCAGGGGGCTTGGGTGAAAAACTGTTTTTT
TRBV7-2	.	TRBJ2-3	.	CASSLAGAGYTDTQYF	TGTGCCAGCAGCTTAGCGGGGGCGGGCTACACAGATACGCAGTATTTT
TRBV7-9	.	TRBJ2-1	.	CASSYRELRQFF	TGTGCCAGCAGCTACCGGGAACTACGGCAGTTCTTC
TRBV12-3/TRBV12-4	.	TRBJ2-3	.	CASRGTVDTQYF	TGTGCCAGCAGAGGGACTGTGGATACGCAGTATTTT
TRBV5-1	TRBD1	TRBJ2-3	.	CASSARTGGTDTQYF	TGCGCCAGCAGCGCCAGGACAGGGGGCACAGATACGCAGTATTTT
TRBV19	TRBD2	TRBJ2-7	once	CASSLLAKSSYEQYF	TGTGCCAGTAGTCTACTAGCGAAGAGCTCCTACGAGCAGTACTTC
TRBV18	TRBD1	TRBJ1-6	.	CASSPDRGNSPLHF	TGTGCCAGCTCACCGGACAGGGGGAATTCACCCCTCCACTTT
TRBV29-1	.	TRBJ2-3	.	CSVDAAHPGTQYF	TGCAGCGTTGACGCGGCCCACCCTGGTACGCAGTATTTT
TRBV28	.	TRBJ2-7	.	CASSRGGDGYEQYF	TGTGCCAGCAGCCGAGGGGGAGATGGCTACGAGCAGTACTTC
TRBV5-1	.	TRBJ2-5	.	CASSPVRGIRDPQETQYF	TGCGCCAGCAGCCCGGTGAGAGGTATCCGGGATCCACAAGAGACCCAGTACTTC
TRBV4-3	TRBD2	TRBJ2-1	.	CASSQGTSGMGNEQFF	TGCGCCAGCAGCCAAGGGACTAGCGGGATGGGGAATGAGCAGTTCTTC
TRBV3-1/TRBV3-2	.	TRBJ1-3	once	CASNGGASGNTIYF	TGTGCCAGCAATGGGGGGGCCTCTGGAAACACCATATATTTT
TRBV19	.	TRBJ1-2	.	CASSIDPVYGYTF	TGTGCCAGTAGTATAGACCCGGTTTATGGCTACACCTTC
TRBV4-2	.	TRBJ1-1	.	CASSQAGATEAFF	TGTGCCAGCAGCCAAGCTGGGGCCACTGAAGCTTTCTTT
TRBV28	TRBD2	TRBJ2-1	.	CASTPSGGSKSEQFF	TGTGCCAGCACCCCAAGCGGCGGGAGTAAAAGTGAGCAGTTCTTC
TRBV19	.	TRBJ1-4	.	CASSIGTGYEKLFF	TGTGCCAGTAGTATAGGAACAGGGTATGAAAAACTGTTTTTT
TRBV24-1	TRBD1	TRBJ2-3	.	CAAGSIRTGETDTQYF	TGTGCCGCCGGAAGCATAAGGACAGGGGAGACAGATACGCAGTATTTT
TRBV30	.	TRBJ1-1	.	CAWSVAGNEAFF	TGTGCCTGGAGTGTGGCGGGGAATGAAGCTTTCTTT
TRBV2	.	TRBJ2-2	.	CASSVWGANTGELFF	TGTGCCAGCAGTGTTTGGGGGGCGAACACCGGGGAGCTGTTTTTT
TRBV2	.	TRBJ1-5	many	CASSAGAGNQPQHF	TGTGCCAGCAGTGCAGGGGCAGGCAATCAGCCCCAGCATTTT
TRBV28	TRBD2	TRBJ2-2	.	CASSSDQWGTSSPGELFF	TGTGCCAGCAGTTCCGATCAATGGGGGACTAGCTCTCCCGGGGAGCTGTTTTTT
TRBV20-1	.	TRBJ2-5	.	CSASSPEETQYF	TGCAGTGCTAGTAGCCCCGAAGAGACCCAGTACTTC
TRBV24-1	TRBD2	TRBJ2-2	.	CAADSGMEGGELFF	TGTGCCGCCGATAGCGGGATGGAGGGCGGGGAGCTGTTTTTT
TRBV29-1	.	TRBJ1-3	.	CSVEPASSGNTIYF	TGCAGCGTTGAGCCCGCTAGCTCTGGAAACACCATATATTTT
TRBV3-1/TRBV3-2	TRBD1	TRBJ2-3	.	CASSLRGTGPDTQYF	TGTGCCAGCAGCCTAAGGGGGACAGGGCCAGATACGCAGTATTTT
TRBV2	TRBD2	TRBJ2-5	.	CASSAIAGGETQYF	TGTGCCAGCAGTGCGATAGCGGGAGGGGAGACCCAGTACTTC
TRBV6-5	TRBD1	TRBJ1-5	.	CASSRDSDQPQHF	TGTGCCAGCAGTCGGGACAGTGATCAGCCCCAGCATTTT
TRBV7-2	TRBD2	TRBJ2-7	.	CASSARPGTSGSYEQYF	TGTGCCAGCAGCGCACGCCCCGGGACTAGCGGCTCCTACGAGCAGTACTTC
TRBV4-3	TRBD1	TRBJ2-7	once	CASSIDRGSSYEQYF	TGCGCCAGCAGTATAGACAGGGGGAGCTCCTACGAGCAGTACTTC
TRBV4-2	TRBD1	TRBJ2-7	.	CASSQDAGGAEQYF	TGTGCCAGCAGCCAGGACGCAGGGGGTGCGGAGCAGTACTTC
TRBV7-2	TRBD2	TRBJ2-5	.	CASSLALAGGVETQYF	TGTGCCAGCAGCTTAGCATTAGCGGGGGGGGTAGAGACCCAGTACTTC
TRBV12-3/TRBV12-4	.	TRBJ2-1	.	CASSLGSEQFF	TGTGCCAGCAGTTTGGGGAGTGAGCAGTTCTTC
TRBV7-9	.	TRBJ1-1	few	CASSGRTDNTEAFF	TGTGCCAGCAGCGGACGGACAGATAACACTGAAGCTTTCTTT
TRBV7-2	TRBD1	TRBJ1-1	.	CASSIQGLNTEAFF	TGTGCCAGCAGCATACAGGGGTTGAACACTGAAGCTTTCTTT
TRBV6-5	.	TRBJ1-1	.	CATLTGNTEAFF	TGTGCCACCTTGACAGGGAACACTGAAGCTTTCTTT
TRBV7-9	TRBD2	TRBJ2-3	.	CASSSTSGRSDTQYF	TGTGCCAGCAGCTCCACTAGCGGGAGGTCAGATACGCAGTATTTT
TRBV5-1	TRBD2	TRBJ2-5	once	CASSLGGTSVSDTQYF	TGCGCCAGCAGCTTGGGCGGGACTAGCGTCTCGGATACCCAGTACTTC
TRBV7-8	.	TRBJ2-5	.	CASRYRLEETQYF	TGTGCCAGCAGGTACAGACTAGAAGAGACCCAGTACTTC
TRBV7-8	.	TRBJ2-7	.	CASSPRTAAYEQYF	TGTGCCAGCAGCCCCCGGACAGCTGCCTACGAGCAGTACTTC
TRBV9	TRBD2	TRBJ2-5	.	CASSETSGGAWETQYF	TGTGCCAGCAGCGAAACTAGCGGGGGGGCTTGGGAGACCCAGTACTTC
TRBV30	TRBD1	TRBJ1-6	once	CAWEDRANSPLHF	TGTGCCTGGGAGGACAGGGCTAATTCACCCCTCCACTTT
TRBV5-1	TRBD2	TRBJ2-6	.	CASSHGTSGGATGANVLTF	TGCGCCAGCAGCCACGGGACTAGCGGGGGGGCCACTGGGGCCAACGTCCTGACTTTC
TRBV15	TRBD2	TRBJ2-7	.	CATSRDSGGYEQYF	TGTGCCACCAGCAGAGATAGCGGGGGATACGAGCAGTACTTC
TRBV3-1/TRBV3-2	TRBD1	TRBJ1-1	.	CASSPSTGGQGAFF	TGTGCCAGCAGCCCGTCGACAGGGGGTCAGGGAGCTTTCTTT
TRBV19	.	TRBJ1-4	.	CASGNPDIPKKLFF	TGTGCCAGTGGGAATCCGGACATTCCTAAAAAACTGTTTTTT
TRBV3-1/TRBV3-2	.	TRBJ2-1	.	CASSQEGSRGNEQFF	TGTGCCAGCAGCCAAGAAGGTAGCCGAGGCAATGAGCAGTTCTTC
TRBV5-4	TRBD1	TRBJ1-2	.	CASSSNRGRGGYTF	TGTGCCAGCAGCTCGAACAGGGGGCGGGGTGGCTACACCTTC
TRBV2	.	TRBJ1-5	once	CASSYLPTQPQHF	TGTGCCAGCAGTTACCTTCCAACACAGCCCCAGCATTTT
TRBV6-2/TRBV6-3	.	TRBJ1-5	once	CASSHKGSNQPQHF	TGTGCCAGCAGTCACAAGGGGAGCAATCAGCCCCAGCATTTT